The clone carrying this TCR beta chain turned up a few times. Its antigen is currently unknown. Germline CDR1 SNHLY, CDR2 FYNNEI. Between the trimmed V and J ends, which lost 8 bases and 0 bases, there was a span of 8 bases. The CDR3 contains 13 residues. The data originate from a study of shared clonotypes between healthy human individuals. In the study overall: The people who gave samples were a couple of women and a few men aged 18 to 49.

Data came from immunoSEQ multiplex PCR; TCRdb stores just in-frame clones and leaves some out. The sample shows a few million clones, approximately 92% of them seen only once. Overall study findings and caveats: Estimated richness values were generally larger in naive subsets than in memory subsets.

Sequenced: naive CD4+ T cells sorted from blood. Subset given: CD45RA+ positively selected. The sequence derives from a man aged 18 to 30 in good health. The genes are TRBV2 and TRBJ1-3, with D unresolved. The CDR3, as DNA: TGTGCCAGCGGACTGATCTCTGGAAACACCATATATTTT. This sequence encodes CASGLISGNTIYF.